Below, one T cell receptor (beta chain) is given with its context. The data stem from a study of technical replicates of blood from a few donors. The germline V and J ends were trimmed by 3 bases and 3 bases, with 12 bases remaining between them. The CDR3 totals 14 residues. Germline V CDR1 and CDR2: SEHNR, FQNEAQ (reference sequence). Clones were read by immunoSEQ multiplex PCR, and TCRdb kept only the in-frame ones, dropping some. This table holds about 72,000 clones, over 85% found once. Sequenced: T cells isolated from PBMCs. This sequence was found in a human donor in good health. V and J are TRBV7-9 and TRBJ2-7; tentative D call: TRBD2 (6 bases). Here the CDR3 reads CASSFGGMGYEQYF. The DNA for the CDR3 is TGTGCCAGCAGCTTCGGGGGTATGGGCTACGAGCAGTACTTC. The whole variable domain, remainder taken from reference TRBV7-9 and TRBJ2-7, is DTGVSQNPRHKITKRGQNVTFRCDPISEHNRLYWYRQTLGQGPEFLTYFQNEAQLEKSRLLSDRFSAERPKGSFSTLEIQRTEQGDSAMYLCASSFGGMGYEQYFGPGTRLTVT.